This entry concerns a single TCR beta chain. What it binds is unknown. The approximately 120-subject validation cohort, separate from the approximately 670-subject first cohort, included the donors. This record comes from a study of cytomegalovirus exposure and HLA in healthy donors. CDR1 and CDR2 from the germline V gene are SNHLY and FYNNEI. V trimming: 2 bases; J trimming: 0 bases; junction bases outside the gene matches: 10. This CDR3 is 18 amino acids long. Study-level results: Cytomegalovirus status was reportedly diagnosed by the classifier with high specificity and sensitivity. While the bulk of TCR sequences proved rare, some public TCRs turned up in many donors. The CMV antigen specificity of a few CMV-associated chains was confirmed through in vitro analysis.

Assay used: immunoSEQ multiplex PCR; TCRdb lists only in-frame clones, some missing. The sample comprises approximately 82,000 clones, more than 85% of which are singletons, and 0.65% to 0.7% rests with the top ten. This sequence joins TRBV2 and TRBJ2-1, with 7 bases matching TRBD1. Sequenced material: PBMCs. The sequence was obtained from a man between 18 and 29 years old in good health and CMV-seronegative. This CDR3 is CASSEFGLGQSSYNEQFF. CDR3 in DNA: TGTGCCAGCAGTGAATTTGGGTTGGGACAGAGCTCCTACAATGAGCAGTTCTTC.